This TCR beta chain came from a study of cytomegalovirus exposure and HLA in healthy donors. Whole-study findings and limits: Being indistinguishable, some V segments were excluded, TRBV6-2 and TRBV6-3 among them.

The germline V gene has CDR1 MGHDK and CDR2 SYGVNS. V gave up 2 bases and J gave up 6 bases; unmatched junction bases: 11. The CDR3 consists of 17 residues. With 60 Vbeta and 13 Jbeta primers, the PCR was carried out. TCRdb's table, derived via immunoSEQ multiplex PCR, lists solely in-frame clones and lacks some. The data contain around 70,000 clones, around 70% of them seen just once; the ten biggest clones take up more than 9.5%. In the case of this clone: Its matching antigen is unknown.

This chain connects TRBV25-1 to TRBJ1-5; 9 bases align to TRBD1. Sequenced input: PBMCs. This receptor was identified in a human donor in good health. The CDR3 DNA follows: TGTGCCAGCAGTGAAGAGAATGGGACAGGGTCGGGTCAGCCCCAGCATTTT. Encoded protein: CASSEENGTGSGQPQHF.